This passage covers 9 T cell receptor beta chains from one sample sequenced in a study of CD8+ T cells in alopecia areata. Scientists pooled cutaneous lymph node cells and sorted them on CD4, CD8alpha, NKG2D, NKG2ACE and other markers. Sequencing relied on a cDNA template that was reverse transcribed from extracted RNA. Repertoires were generated with immunoSEQ multiplex PCR, while TCRdb's copy carries only in-frame clones and drops some. This repertoire holds about 270,000 clones, and none appear only once. Input material: CD4+ T cells sorted from a lymph node. The origin of the receptors is a C3H/HeJ mouse with alopecia areata. Mice of this strain are of MHC haplotype H2-k.

This clone turned up a few times. Mouse names are used for the genes. The sequenced part of the CDR3 DNA is TGTGCCAGCAGTATCCTGGGACAGGGGGCCTCC. Its translation is CASSILGQGAS. The whole CDR3 sequence is CASSILGQGASDYTF. The chain couples TRBV19 to TRBJ1-2; 12 positions agree with TRBD1. The DNA ends 4 residues before the CDR3 does, and the rest of the CDR3 is filled in from the germline J gene. Germline-derived CDR1 and CDR2 are FNHDT and SITEND (reference sequence). This CDR3 spans 15 amino acids. The trim removed 2 bases at V and 4 bases at J, leaving 3 bases unmatched.

Comment on this clone: Germline and genes: mouse. The read terminates 4 residues before the CDR3 end, so the remaining end is supplied by the germline J gene. The chain uses TRBV19 and TRBJ2-2, with D perhaps given as TRBD1 or TRBD2 (5 bases each). The CDR3 is 14 residues long. V lost 2 bases and J 2 bases, leaving 7 bases between the germline ends. Germline CDR1 is FNHDT and CDR2 is SITEND (reference sequence). CDR3 in amino acids: CASSMGDNTGQLYF. The CDR3 bases that were read are TGTGCCAGCAGTATGGGGGATAACACCGGG.

This clone has more than one count but fewer than ten. All gene names here are mouse names. Read sequence stops 4 residues before the CDR3 end, and the germline J gene provides the missing end. The V and J genes are TRBV5 and TRBJ1-1; possible D gene TRBD1, 6 bases. From germline, CDR1 is LGHNA and CDR2 YNLKQL (reference sequence). CDR3 length: 15 residues. The CDR3 bases that were read are TGTGCCAGCAGCCCCGGGACTGGGGGGGCGCGA. As protein: CASSPGTGGAR. The whole CDR3 is CASSPGTGGAREVFF.

Notes on this clone: Gene names and germline refer to mouse. The read ends 4 residues shy of where the CDR3 ends; the end is completed using the germline J gene. This rearrangement joins TRBV13-2 to TRBJ2-1; a possible D gene is TRBD1 (5 bases). Trimming shortened V by 0 bases and J by 2 bases, and 9 bases separated the two germline ends. Germline V gene lookup returns CDR1 NNHNN and CDR2 SYGAGS (reference sequence). CDR3 length equals 15 residues. CDR3 amino acids: CASGDAGPYYAEQFF. The sequenced part of the CDR3 DNA is TGTGCCAGCGGTGATGCAGGGCCTTACTATGCT.

About this clone itself: Germline and genes: mouse. This CDR3 reads CASSDRQIQDTQYF. The sequenced part of the CDR3 DNA is TGTGCCAGCAGTGATCGACAGATCCAAGAC. The chain recombines TRBV13-1 with TRBJ2-5; D might be TRBD1 (5 bases). The CDR3 is cut off 4 residues early in the read; its end comes from the germline J gene. Trimming removed 1 base from V and 2 bases from J, with 8 bases in between. The germline gives CDR1 NSHNY, CDR2 SYGAGN. The CDR3 runs to 14 residues.

As to this clone: Gene names follow the mouse nomenclature. Read sequence stops 4 residues before the CDR3 end, and the germline J gene provides the missing end. The chain employs TRBV5 and TRBJ2-5; the D is unclear. Germline-derived CDR1 and CDR2 are LGHNA and YNLKQL (reference sequence). The CDR3 is 15 residues long. V was pared by 0 bases and J by 3 bases, with 10 bases between. CDR3 protein: CASSQDEQLQDTQYF. The part of the CDR3 DNA that was read is TGTGCCAGCAGCCAAGATGAACAGCTTCAAGAC.

About this clone itself: Any gene name here is a mouse gene name. CDR3 region: CASSLDRGTSAETLYF. The CDR3 DNA, read in part, is TGTGCCAGCAGTCTGGACAGGGGGACTAGTGCAGAA. The gene calls are TRBV13-3 and TRBJ2-3, with 10 positions matching TRBD1. The read terminates 4 residues ahead of where the CDR3 ends, so the germline J gene completes it. The V gene's germline CDR1 is NNHDY and CDR2 SYVADS. The ends lost 4 bases at V and 0 bases at J; junction bases unmatched: 5. CDR3 length equals 16 residues.

For this clone: Any gene name here is a mouse gene name. Coverage ceases 4 residues before the CDR3 finishes, and the germline J gene fills in the end. V gene TRBV5 combines with J gene TRBJ2-5; 9 nucleotides agree with TRBD2. The CDR3 runs to 17 residues. Germline V gene data show CDR1 as LGHNA and CDR2 as YNLKQL (reference sequence). V lost 1 base and J lost 0; bases outside the gene matches: 5. The sequenced CDR3 bases are TGTGCCAGCAGCCAAGTTGGGGGGGCAGGGAACCAAGAC. It specifies CASSQVGGAGNQD. The whole CDR3 reads CASSQVGGAGNQDTQYF.

This clone appeared a few times. Any gene name here is a mouse gene name. The CDR3 extends 4 residues past the end of the read, so its final part is completed from the germline J gene. In the same sample, other DNA sequences code for this CDR3. The genes are TRBV13-1 and TRBJ2-3; 8 positions agree with TRBD2. V shed 2 bases and J 1 base; nucleotides not matched to a gene: 6. CDR1 and CDR2 (germline): NSHNY, SYGAGN. This CDR3 is built from 16 residues. The CDR3: CASSERLGGRAETLYF. CDR3 DNA (partial): TGTGCCAGCAGTGAAAGGCTGGGGGGCCGTGCAGAA.